The 28 T cell receptor beta chains below all came from one sample that was sequenced in a study of PD-1 blockade in classical Hodgkin lymphoma (dated by TCRdb to the early 2020s). The library came from the immunoSEQ multiplex PCR assay. TCRdb took this table from immuneACCESS and kept in-frame rearrangements with V and J called. Such tables lack part of the clones; where checked against another copy, unresolved V genes explain under half of the gap, and the rest is unexplained. The sample includes about 90,000 clones, with roughly 91% observed a single time. Over 2.5% of the sample is taken by the ten largest. Explained via the paper, the time point label denotes: cycle 2 day 1 (C2D1) of nivolumab. Every trial patient had relapsed following autologous stem cell transplantation, and prior brentuximab vedotin exposure was what differed among cohorts A, B and C. The material was peripheral blood mononuclear cells (PBMCs), obtained before the second cycle of nivolumab. Receptors were obtained from a human donor with classical Hodgkin lymphoma.

The V gene is TRBV6-6, the J gene TRBJ2-1; TRBD2 agrees at 11 bases. The trim removed 3 bases at V and 7 bases at J, leaving 8 bases unmatched. CDR1 and CDR2 from the germline V gene are MNHNY and SVGAGI (reference sequence). CDR3 length: 16 amino acids. The CDR3 nucleotides read TGTGCCAGCAGTTATACTACTAGCGGGAGTTGGAATGAGCAGTTCTTC. It translates to CASSYTTSGSWNEQFF.

The genes are TRBV5-4 and TRBJ1-4; 11 bases agree with TRBD1. The length of the CDR3 is 16 residues. Germline-derived CDR1 and CDR2 are SGHNT and YYREEE (reference sequence). The V and J ends lost 4 bases and 3 bases, in that order; junction bases with no gene match: 5. The CDR3: CASSTDRGQSNEKLFF. The CDR3 nucleotides are TGTGCCAGCAGCACGGACAGGGGGCAATCTAATGAAAAACTGTTTTTT.

The chain joins TRBV11-3 to TRBJ1-1; the D is unclear. The CDR3 loop spans 14 amino acids. Germline CDR1 is SGHNT and CDR2 is YENEEA. V was pared by 3 bases and J by 0 bases, with 8 bases between. CDR3 protein: CASSLGSMNTEAFF. The CDR3 DNA reads as TGTGCCAGCAGCTTGGGCAGCATGAACACTGAAGCTTTCTTT.

This clone was seen a handful of times. The V call is TRBV11-2, the J call TRBJ2-1, with 12 nucleotides matching TRBD1. The V segment lost 3 bases and the J segment 1 base; nucleotides outside the gene matches: 1. The CDR3 contains 16 residues. Per germline, CDR1 SGHAT and CDR2 FQNNGV. The CDR3 bases are TGTGCCAGCAGCTTGGGACAGGGGGCTTCCTACAATGAGCAGTTCTTC. The encoded protein is CASSLGQGASYNEQFF.

This clone appeared once. The chain couples TRBV13 to TRBJ2-3; D unclear. Germline CDR1 PRHDT, CDR2 FYEKMQ (reference sequence). Trimming cost V 4 bases and J 2 bases, with 16 bases left between them. The length of the CDR3 is 16 residues. CDR3 in amino acids: CASSSTDRRPTDTQYF. In DNA form, the CDR3 reads TGTGCCAGCAGCTCAACTGATCGGCGTCCCACAGATACGCAGTATTTT. Complete variable domain (other parts from reference TRBV13 and TRBJ2-3): AAGVIQSPRHLIKEKRETATLKCYPIPRHDTVYWYQQGPGQDPQFLISFYEKMQSDKGSIPDRFSAQQFSDYHSELNMSSLELGDSALYFCASSSTDRRPTDTQYFGPGTRLTVL.

The chain uses TRBV6-5 and TRBJ2-7, with TRBD2 identical over 9 bases. Germline V gives CDR1 MNHEY, CDR2 SVGAGI. The CDR3 is made up of 12 amino acids. Unmatched junction bases numbered 2, after V lost 8 bases and J lost 3 bases. CDR3 nucleotide sequence: TGTGCCAGCCATAGCGGGAGCTACGAGCAGTACTTC. This translates into CASHSGSYEQYF.

The chain carries TRBV19 and TRBJ2-7, with 11 bases identical to TRBD1. Trimming took 6 bases from V and 3 from J; bases not matched to a gene: 4. Germline V gives CDR1 LNHDA, CDR2 SQIVND (reference sequence). The CDR3 totals 14 residues. For the CDR3, the DNA is TGTGCCAGTAGACCTGGGACAGGGGGCTACGAGCAGTACTTC. It codes for CASRPGTGGYEQYF.

Turning to this clone: The junction does not match germline at one end; this may be a read error. The same CDR3 can be traced to other DNA sequences in this sample. The chain is built from TRBV6-5 and TRBJ2-1; 15 nucleotides match TRBD2. CDR3 size: 16 residues. Germline lookup yields CDR1 MNHEY and CDR2 SVGAGI. This CDR3 is CASSWGLAGGPNEQFF. CDR3 DNA sequence: TGCGCCAGCAGTTGGGGACTAGCGGGAGGCCCCAATGAGCAGTTCTTC.

The rearrangement uses TRBV4-1 and TRBJ1-1; D is uncertain. The germline V gene has CDR1 MGHRA and CDR2 YSYEKL. The V and J ends lost 0 bases and 5 bases respectively, with 10 bases between them. The CDR3 runs to 14 residues. The CDR3 sequence is CASSQDISGTEAFF. CDR3 bases: TGCGCCAGCAGCCAAGATATTAGCGGGACTGAAGCTTTCTTT.

V usage is TRBV11-2 and J usage is TRBJ2-1; tentatively, D is TRBD1 (5 bases). Trimming took off 1 base at V and 7 bases at J, with 8 bases between the two ends. There are 13 residues in the CDR3. Germline V gene data show CDR1 as SGHAT and CDR2 as FQNNGV. As DNA, the CDR3 is TGTGCCAGCAGCTTAGGCAGGGTAAATGAGCAGTTCTTC. It translates to CASSLGRVNEQFF.

The chain employs TRBV19 and TRBJ1-1; 7 nucleotides agree with TRBD1. J lost 7 bases, V lost 4 bases, and 9 bases had no gene match. CDR1 is LNHDA, CDR2 SQIVND, per germline (reference sequence). The CDR3 sequence is 14 residues long. CDR3 coding DNA: TGTGCCAGTAGTACCGAGACCGGACAGGTTGAAGCTTTCTTT. As protein: CASSTETGQVEAFF.

The chain has TRBV27 and TRBJ1-1, with D unclear. The V gene lost 6 bases and the J gene lost 4 bases, with 15 bases spanning the gap. The length of the CDR3 is 14 residues. The germline gives CDR1 MNHEY, CDR2 SMNVEV (reference sequence). This CDR3 reads CASSSPPMGTEAFF. CDR3 nucleotide sequence: TGTGCCAGCAGCTCCCCACCGATGGGCACTGAAGCTTTCTTT.

The DNA of the CDR3 is TGTGCCAGTAGTACTAGCGGGAGGGCCACGTATACCAATGAGCAGTTCTTC. It specifies CASSTSGRATYTNEQFF. The chain employs TRBV19 and TRBJ2-1; 12 nucleotides align to TRBD2. The V segment lost 4 bases and the J segment 6 bases; nucleotides outside the gene matches: 10. Per the germline V gene, CDR1 is LNHDA and CDR2 is SQIVND (reference sequence). The CDR3 sequence is 17 residues long.

This chain connects TRBV11-2 to TRBJ1-5; the match to TRBD1 covers 9 bases. The CDR3 sequence is 16 residues long. CDR1 is SGHAT and CDR2 is FQNNGV in the germline V gene. V was pared by 1 base and J by 3 bases, with 4 bases of the junction left unmatched. The DNA of the CDR3 is TGTGCCAGCAGCTTAGTGGGACAGGGTAACAATCAGCCCCAGCATTTT. Residues: CASSLVGQGNNQPQHF.

This rearrangement joins TRBV7-9 to TRBJ1-5; D unclear. The V gene lost 2 bases and the J gene lost 0 bases, with 20 bases spanning the gap. Germline lookup yields CDR1 SEHNR and CDR2 FQNEAQ (reference sequence). CDR3 length: 19 residues. This CDR3 reads CASSLIATKSSNSNQPQHF. CDR3 sequence (DNA): TGTGCCAGCAGCTTAATAGCGACGAAAAGTTCCAATAGCAATCAGCCCCAGCATTTT.

CDR3 in DNA: TGTGCCAGCGTCCGGCCGGGGGGCAATCAGCCCCAGCATTTT. Its translation: CASVRPGGNQPQHF. The V gene is TRBV28, the J gene TRBJ1-5; D is possibly TRBD1 (5 bases). The germline CDR1 and CDR2 sequences are MDHEN and SYDVKM. Trimming stripped 8 bases from V and 2 bases from J, with 13 bases between. The CDR3 is made up of 14 amino acids.

CDR3 coding DNA: TGTGCCAGCAGCTTAGGTGGCGGGGTGAACACCGGGGAGCTGTTTTTT. Its translation is CASSLGGGVNTGELFF. V is TRBV11-3 and J is TRBJ2-2; tentative D call: TRBD2 (6 bases). The V end lost 1 base, the J end lost 1 base, and 10 bases lay between the germline ends. The CDR3 sequence is 16 residues long. Germline V gives CDR1 SGHNT, CDR2 YENEEA. The entire variable domain, with the rest obtained from reference TRBV11-3 and TRBJ2-2, is as follows: EAGVVQSPRYKIIEKKQPVAFWCNPISGHNTLYWYLQNLGQGPELLIRYENEEAVDDSQLPKDRFSAERLKGVDSTLKIQPAELGDSAVYLCASSLGGGVNTGELFFGEGSRLTVL.

This clone was picked up one time. The genes are TRBV5-1 and TRBJ2-2; maybe TRBD2 (5 bases). The germline CDR1 and CDR2 sequences are SGHRS and YFSETQ. The V gene lost 1 base and the J gene lost 5 bases, with 15 bases spanning the gap. This CDR3 is built from 16 residues. The CDR3 bases are TGCGCCAGCAGCTTGTCGCCCGGGGTTGGGACCGGGGAGCTGTTTTTT. Amino acids: CASSLSPGVGTGELFF.

V and J are TRBV9 and TRBJ1-5, with a possible D match to TRBD1 (5 bases). V lost 0 bases and J 0 bases, leaving 7 bases between the germline ends. From germline, CDR1 is SGDLS and CDR2 YYNGEE. The CDR3 loop spans 15 amino acids. Here the CDR3 reads CASSVGGSSNQPQHF. CDR3 sequence (DNA): TGTGCCAGCAGCGTAGGGGGGAGTAGCAATCAGCCCCAGCATTTT.

The chain couples TRBV5-6 to TRBJ2-7; possibly TRBD1 for D (6 bases). V dropped 1 base and J dropped 4 bases, with 12 bases sitting between them. From germline, CDR1 is SGHDT and CDR2 YYEEEE. This CDR3 contains 14 residues. The CDR3 region is CASSLPDRPYEQYF. Written as DNA, the CDR3 is TGTGCCAGCAGCTTGCCTGACAGGCCTTACGAGCAGTACTTC.

The chain links TRBV6-5 to TRBJ1-1, with TRBD1 as a possible D gene (5 bases). V was shortened by 6 bases and J by 5 bases, with 19 bases between the two germline ends. The CDR3 runs to 15 residues. CDR1 is MNHEY and CDR2 is SVGAGI in the germline V gene. CDR3 loop: CASSVPPQGETEAFF. CDR3 in DNA: TGTGCCAGCAGCGTCCCCCCTCAGGGTGAAACTGAAGCTTTCTTT.

The chain combines TRBV27 with TRBJ1-5; the match to TRBD1 covers 9 bases. Germline lookup yields CDR1 MNHEY and CDR2 SMNVEV (reference sequence). Germline trimming cut 6 bases from V and 3 bases from J; bases unmatched to any gene: 6. The CDR3 is made up of 15 amino acids. CDR3 bases: TGTGCCAGCAGCCACAGGGGGCGAAACAATCAGCCCCAGCATTTT. Residues: CASSHRGRNNQPQHF.

The chain joins TRBV28 to TRBJ1-2; possible D gene TRBD1, 6 bases. Per germline, CDR1 MDHEN and CDR2 SYDVKM. The CDR3 sequence is 15 residues long. Trimming stripped 4 bases from V and 2 bases from J, with 14 bases between. The CDR3 sequence is CASSSVRDINYGYTF. CDR3 in DNA: TGTGCCAGCAGTTCTGTACGGGACATCAACTATGGCTACACCTTC.

J is TRBJ2-7 and V is TRBV20-1, with D unresolved. Germline CDR1 reads DFQATT; CDR2 reads SNEGSKA (reference sequence). The length of the CDR3 is 11 residues. V gave up 1 base and J gave up 6 bases, with 7 bases separating them. This CDR3 is CSARGVGEQYF. The CDR3 region has the DNA TGCAGTGCTAGAGGGGTTGGCGAGCAGTACTTC.

V gene TRBV29-1 combines with J gene TRBJ2-3; D is tentatively TRBD1 or TRBD2 (5 bases each). Trimming removed 3 bases from V and 0 bases from J, with 7 bases in between. The CDR3 is 13 residues long. Germline V gene lookup returns CDR1 SQVTM and CDR2 ANQGSEA. The DNA of the CDR3 is TGCAGCGTTGAGGGGGACAGCACAGATACGCAGTATTTT. Amino acid sequence: CSVEGDSTDTQYF.

The gene calls are TRBV30 and TRBJ1-2; D is uncertain. Deletions cut 2 bases from V and 3 bases from J, with 16 bases between. The CDR3 runs 15 residues. Germline-derived CDR1 and CDR2 are GTSNPN and SVGIG (reference sequence). CDR3 amino acids: CAWSPRGTWDYGYTF. The CDR3 DNA follows: TGTGCCTGGAGTCCCCGGGGAACGTGGGACTATGGCTACACCTTC.

The chain carries TRBV5-6 and TRBJ2-5; weak D call: TRBD2 (6 bases). Germline lookup yields CDR1 SGHDT and CDR2 YYEEEE. The V gene lost 0 bases and the J gene lost 4 bases, with 10 bases spanning the gap. The CDR3 is made up of 14 amino acids. In nucleotides, the CDR3 is TGTGCCAGCAGCTTGGGTGGGACTCCAGAGACCCAGTACTTC. This translates into CASSLGGTPETQYF.

The chain is built from TRBV27 and TRBJ2-5; TRBD1 matches 9 bases. CDR1 and CDR2 (germline): MNHEY, SMNVEV (reference sequence). CDR3 size: 15 residues. The trim removed 2 bases at V and 5 bases at J, leaving 6 bases unmatched. CDR3 protein: CASSLLGQGGETQYF. CDR3 DNA: TGTGCCAGCAGTTTACTGGGACAGGGAGGGGAGACCCAGTACTTC.